Presented here are 13 T cell receptor beta chains from one specimen sequenced in a study of blood T cells in healthy people across ages (dated by TCRdb to about 2015). The library was obtained by 5' RACE. The instrument given in TCRdb is Illumina HiSeq 2500. A second PCR of about 7 to 12 cycles was run with a J-beta primer mix and a sample-barcoded 5' primer. TCRdb took the public reads, trimmed them with fastp at Q25, ran MiXCR for clone calling and kept in-frame beta chains. Rows with one shared CDR3 protein collapse into an entry with the most common genes and DNA. The sample profile shows 600,000 or so distinct CDR3 sequences; about 30% of them were found once. The leading ten clones occupy about a sixth of the sample. Sequencing was carried out using blood. These receptor sequences come from a woman aged 80 or older in good health.

The chain uses TRBV27 and TRBJ2-7; no firm D call. CDR1 is MNHEY, CDR2 SMNVEV, per germline (reference sequence). Trimming pared 3 bases from V and 2 bases from J, leaving 8 bases between. This CDR3 is built from 13 residues. The CDR3 nucleotides read TGTGCCAGCAGTTTCGGGTCTACCTACGAGCAGTACTTC. Amino acids: CASSFGSTYEQYF.

Remarks on this clonotype: A read error may be the cause here, since a much bigger clone is one base away. The CDR3 DNA sequence: TGTGCCAGCAGCGTAGTGGACAGGGGGCGCTACAATGAGCAGTTCTTC. Its translation is CASSVVDRGRYNEQFF. The gene calls are TRBV9 and TRBJ2-1; TRBD1 agrees at 11 bases. V shed 0 bases and J 3 bases; nucleotides not matched to a gene: 2. The CDR3 covers 16 residues. CDR1 is SGDLS, CDR2 YYNGEE, per germline.

This clonotype was recorded at least ten times. The gene calls are TRBV4-3 and TRBJ2-1; 10 bases align to TRBD1. The germline V gene has CDR1 LGHNA and CDR2 YSLEER. V gave up 4 bases and J gave up 8 bases; unmatched junction bases: 11. The CDR3 is 16 residues long. The CDR3 protein is CASSLPGQGLWDEQFF. As DNA, the CDR3 is TGCGCCAGCAGCCTCCCGGGACAGGGGCTGTGGGATGAGCAGTTCTTC.

The CDR3 reads CASSTPGQQPNSYNEQFF. In DNA, the CDR3 is TGTGCCAGTAGTACACCGGGACAGCAGCCTAACTCCTACAATGAGCAGTTCTTC. The chain couples TRBV19 to TRBJ2-1; 7 bases are a match to TRBD1. The CDR3 runs to 18 residues. Germline trimming cut 4 bases from V and 0 bases from J; bases unmatched to any gene: 12. Germline V CDR1 and CDR2: LNHDA, SQIVND (reference sequence). The full variable domain, completed using reference TRBV19 and TRBJ2-1, is DGGITQSPKYLFRKEGQNVTLSCEQNLNHDAMYWYRQDPGQGLRLIYYSQIVNDFQKGDIAEGYSVSREKKESFPLTVTSAQKNPTAFYLCASSTPGQQPNSYNEQFFGPGTRLTVL.

This clonotype occurred many times. This rearrangement joins TRBV20-1 to TRBJ2-5; no firm D call. The V end was cut by 6 bases, the J end by 1 base, with 9 bases between. Germline lookup yields CDR1 DFQATT and CDR2 SNEGSKA (reference sequence). This CDR3 spans 12 amino acids. CDR3 loop: CSAMGFQETQYF. CDR3 coding DNA: TGCAGTGCCATGGGCTTCCAAGAGACCCAGTACTTC.

This clonotype was seen at least ten times. This rearrangement joins TRBV27 to TRBJ1-1; weak D call: TRBD1 (6 bases). CDR1 is MNHEY and CDR2 is SMNVEV in the germline V gene (reference sequence). This CDR3 is built from 13 residues. The V and J ends lost 0 bases and 11 bases respectively, with 13 bases between them. As DNA, the CDR3 is TGTGCCAGCAGTTTATCCAGGCAGGGGTTGGCTTTCTTT. Translating gives CASSLSRQGLAFF.

This clonotype has at least ten counts. The V call is TRBV10-3, the J call TRBJ2-3; D is perhaps TRBD1 (5 bases). Trimming pared 0 bases from V and 0 bases from J, leaving 10 bases between. In germline, CDR1 is ENHRY, CDR2 SYGVKD. The CDR3 has 16 amino acids. In nucleotides, the CDR3 is TGTGCCATCAGTGAGTCGAAAGGACAAAGCACAGATACGCAGTATTTT. Its translation: CAISESKGQSTDTQYF.

The DNA of the CDR3 is TGCAGTGCTAGAGAGAGCGGGGGTGAGACCCAGTACTTC. Its translation is CSARESGGETQYF. The chain has TRBV20-1 and TRBJ2-5, with 8 bases aligning to TRBD2. CDR3 length: 13 residues. Germline CDR1 is DFQATT and CDR2 is SNEGSKA (reference sequence). V was clipped by 0 bases and J by 5 bases; unmatched bases: 2.

This sequence joins TRBV4-1 and TRBJ2-5, with TRBD1 as a possible D gene (6 bases). Between the trimmed V and J ends, which lost 3 bases and 2 bases, there was a span of 13 bases. From germline, CDR1 is MGHRA and CDR2 YSYEKL. The CDR3 runs 15 residues. The CDR3 DNA sequence: TGCGCCAGCAGCCAGGATCGGACAGCGCAAGAGACCCAGTACTTC. It encodes CASSQDRTAQETQYF.

This clonotype was counted many times. V and J are TRBV7-9 and TRBJ2-7; D not resolved. V lost 4 bases and J lost 6, with 16 bases in between. Per germline, CDR1 SEHNR and CDR2 FQNEAQ (reference sequence). The CDR3 runs to 14 residues. The CDR3 sequence is CASSSAPQGSEQYF. DNA of the CDR3: TGTGCCAGCAGCTCCGCCCCCCAAGGTAGCGAGCAGTACTTC.

The gene calls are TRBV9 and TRBJ1-1, with D maybe TRBD1 (5 bases). Germline V gives CDR1 SGDLS, CDR2 YYNGEE. CDR3 length: 14 amino acids. The V end was cut by 0 bases, the J end by 4 bases, with 10 bases between. The CDR3 region has the DNA TGTGCCAGCAGCGTAGTTGTAAGGGGCACTGAAGCTTTCTTT. It codes for CASSVVVRGTEAFF.

The chain couples TRBV5-1 to TRBJ1-4, with TRBD1 as a possible D gene (6 bases). This CDR3 region has 17 residues. Germline CDR1 SGHRS, CDR2 YFSETQ. Trimming took 4 bases from V and 8 from J, leaving 24 bases between them. CDR3 sequence (DNA): TGCGCCAGCAGCCCCCAGGGGTCCCCCGTATCGGAAGAAAAACTGTTTTTT. Amino acid sequence: CASSPQGSPVSEEKLFF. The complete variable domain, with remaining parts taken from reference TRBV5-1 and TRBJ1-4, reads KAGVTQTPRYLIKTRGQQVTLSCSPISGHRSVSWYQQTPGQGLQFLFEYFSETQRNKGNFPGRFSGRQFSNSRSEMNVSTLELGDSALYLCASSPQGSPVSEEKLFFGSGTQLSVL.

For this clonotype: Possible read error: a much larger clone is one base away. This chain connects TRBV28 to TRBJ2-1, with a weak D call TRBD1 (6 bases). In germline, CDR1 is MDHEN, CDR2 SYDVKM. The length of the CDR3 is 14 residues. Here the CDR3 DNA reads TGTGTCAGCAGTGAATCCACAGGGCGGAGCGAGCAGTTCTTC. Protein sequence: CVSSESTGRSEQFF.